One and the same sample provided the 16 T cell receptor beta chains below, sequenced in a study of T cells in Graves' hyperthyroidism and ophthalmopathy. What was amplified from RNA transcripts were TCR beta CDR3 regions. TCR CDR3 underwent first-round RT-PCR with the HTBI primer set. TCRdb reprocessed the multiplex PCR reads with MiXCR, giving one entry per CDR3 protein. The data hold around 540,000 distinct CDR3 sequences, with more than 45% observed a single time. Sequenced sample: peripheral blood or thyroid tissue (not recorded which). The receptors derive from a woman under 30 with Graves' hyperthyroidism.

The chain joins TRBV7-9 to TRBJ2-7; 13 nucleotides line up with TRBD2. V lost 7 bases and J lost 5; bases outside the gene matches: 5. Per the germline V gene, CDR1 is SEHNR and CDR2 is FQNEAQ (reference sequence). The CDR3 contains 14 residues. The CDR3 is CASNQGLAGDEQYF. The CDR3 DNA reads as TGTGCCAGCAACCAAGGACTAGCGGGAGACGAGCAGTACTTC.

A remark on this clonotype: A much larger clone is a single base away; this may be a read error. CDR3 sequence reads: CASSLRDTLHF. Written as DNA, the CDR3 is TGTGCCAGCAGCTTGAGGGACACCCTCCACTTT. This chain joins TRBV7-9 and TRBJ1-6; TRBD1 might be the D (6 bases). Germline CDR1 is SEHNR and CDR2 is FQNEAQ (reference sequence). V was shortened by 3 bases and J by 14 bases, with 8 bases between the two germline ends. The CDR3 extends over 11 amino acids.

J is TRBJ1-5 and V is TRBV7-9; D is unclear. The CDR3 covers 15 residues. The germline V and J ends were trimmed by 5 bases and 5 bases, with 16 bases remaining between them. Germline-derived CDR1 and CDR2 are SEHNR and FQNEAQ (reference sequence). The CDR3 spells CASSPRREGYQPQHF. Written as DNA, the CDR3 is TGTGCCAGCAGCCCCAGGCGGGAGGGCTATCAGCCCCAGCATTTT. Drawing the rest from reference TRBV7-9 and TRBJ1-5, the complete variable domain is DTGVSQNPRHKITKRGQNVTFRCDPISEHNRLYWYRQTLGQGPEFLTYFQNEAQLEKSRLLSDRFSAERPKGSFSTLEIQRTEQGDSAMYLCASSPRREGYQPQHFGDGTRLSIL.

The chain's CDR3 is CATSELAGYLHEQYF. The CDR3 DNA follows: TGTGCCACCAGTGAGCTAGCGGGATATCTCCACGAGCAGTACTTC. This rearrangement joins TRBV24-1 to TRBJ2-7; 9 bases are shared with TRBD2. Unmatched junction bases numbered 8, after V lost 4 bases and J lost 5 bases. Germline CDR1 and CDR2: KGHDR and SFDVKD. This CDR3 contains 15 residues.

This clonotype was seen a few times. The DNA for the CDR3 is TGTGCCAGCAGCGCCCCGGGAGGCCGGCAAGAGACCCAGTACTTC. This gives the protein CASSAPGGRQETQYF. V and J are TRBV7-2 and TRBJ2-5, with 7 bases fitting TRBD2. V dropped 5 bases and J dropped 2; count of bases not matched to a gene: 8. Germline values: CDR1 SGHTA, CDR2 FQGNSA. The CDR3 extends over 15 amino acids.

V usage is TRBV19 and J usage is TRBJ1-5, with D possibly being TRBD1 (5 bases). Trimming removed 8 bases at V and 15 bases at J, with 8 bases between. The CDR3 sequence is 8 residues long. The germline CDR1 and CDR2 sequences are LNHDA and SQIVND (reference sequence). In DNA form, the CDR3 reads TGTGCCAGTTGGGACCTGCATTTT. Translated, it gives CASWDLHF. Based on the CDR3 plus reference TRBV19 and TRBJ1-5, the full variable domain is DGGITQSPKYLFRKEGQNVTLSCEQNLNHDAMYWYRQDPGQGLRLIYYSQIVNDFQKGDIAEGYSVSREKKESFPLTVTSAQKNPTAFYLCASWDLHFGDGTRLSIL.

Worth noting for this clonotype: Possible read error: a much larger clone is one base away. Since the CDR3 does not end with the conserved phenylalanine or tryptophan, this likely comes from a read error. The chain is built from TRBV24-1 and TRBJ1-3; D possibly corresponds to TRBD1 (6 bases). This CDR3 region has 14 residues. Germline V gives CDR1 KGHDR, CDR2 SFDVKD. Deletions cut 9 bases from V and 1 base from J, with 12 bases between. The CDR3 here is CATADSSSGNTIYL. The CDR3 nucleotides read TGTGCCACCGCGGACAGTTCGTCTGGAAACACCATATATCTT.

This chain joins TRBV9 and TRBJ2-2, with D unresolved. This CDR3 comprises 11 residues. Trimming took off 1 base at V and 10 bases at J, with 5 bases between the two ends. Per the germline V gene, CDR1 is SGDLS and CDR2 is YYNGEE. The chain's CDR3 is CASSVQMELFF. The CDR3 DNA reads as TGTGCCAGCAGCGTACAGATGGAGCTGTTTTTT.

This clonotype was recorded at least ten times. The V gene is TRBV2, the J gene TRBJ2-6, with unresolved D. Germline CDR1 is SNHLY and CDR2 is FYNNEI. The germline V and J ends were trimmed by 2 bases and 1 base, with 3 bases remaining between them. The CDR3 is 14 amino acids. CDR3 bases: TGTGCCAGCAGTGAATTATCTGGGGCCAACGTCCTGACTTTC. Translation gives CASSELSGANVLTF.

This clonotype has ten or more counts. The chain carries TRBV7-6 and TRBJ2-7; 7 bases align to TRBD1. Germline V gene data show CDR1 as SGHVS and CDR2 as FNYEAQ. This CDR3 region has 14 residues. V lost 5 bases, J lost 0 bases, and 4 bases stayed unmatched. CDR3 sequence reads: CASSPGQLSYEQYF. CDR3 nucleotides: TGTGCCAGCAGCCCGGGACAGCTCTCCTACGAGCAGTACTTC.

Regarding this clonotype: One end of the junction fails to match germline, which may point to a read error. V is TRBV10-3 and J is TRBJ2-7; 7 bases agree with TRBD1. This CDR3 comprises 16 residues. Per the germline V gene, CDR1 is ENHRY and CDR2 is SYGVKD. The CDR3 DNA sequence: TGTGCCAGCAGTGAAGGCCCGGGACAGCTATCCTACGAGCAGTACTTC. It is translated as CASSEGPGQLSYEQYF.

The V call is TRBV15, the J call TRBJ1-4; 8 nucleotides align to TRBD1. The V and J ends lost 3 bases and 10 bases, in that order; junction bases with no gene match: 1. CDR1 is LNHNV, CDR2 YYDKDF, per germline (reference sequence). The CDR3 length is 12 residues. The CDR3 spells CATSSDRGKLFF. The CDR3 DNA is TGTGCCACCAGCAGCGACAGGGGAAAACTGTTTTTT.

The chain uses TRBV7-1 and TRBJ2-7; no clear D gene. TRBV7-1 is classed as an ORF, of uncertain function. Trimming took 3 bases from V and 2 from J, leaving 11 bases between them. The CDR3 spans 14 residues. DNA of the CDR3: TGTGCCAGCAGCTCCGGACCGATACCCTACGAGCAGTACTTC. This translates into CASSSGPIPYEQYF.

As for this clonotype: Because it lacks the conserved phenylalanine or tryptophan at the end, this CDR3 is likely a read error. The J gene is TRBJ1-5, the V gene TRBV2, with 9 nucleotides matching TRBD1. Germline V lookup: CDR1 SNHLY, CDR2 FYNNEI. The CDR3 extends over 14 amino acids. J gave up 6 bases and V 6 bases, and 6 bases lay outside the gene matches. CDR3 region: CASRHTGGGQPQHL. CDR3 nucleotides: TGTGCCAGCAGACACACAGGGGGCGGTCAGCCCCAGCATCTT.

Remarks on this clonotype: One junction end disagrees with the germline gene, perhaps due to a read error. The genes are TRBV7-7 and TRBJ1-4; D is ambiguous. From germline, CDR1 is SSHAT and CDR2 FNYEAQ (reference sequence). The length of the CDR3 is 16 residues. The CDR3, as DNA: TGTGCTAGCAGCCCGTATTCGGCGGAGGCTAATGAAAAACTGTTTTTT. The encoded protein is CASSPYSAEANEKLFF.

The chain joins TRBV10-3 to TRBJ1-1; D gene ambiguous. Germline lookup yields CDR1 ENHRY and CDR2 SYGVKD. This CDR3 is built from 14 residues. The V end lost 3 bases, the J end lost 4 bases, and 12 bases lay between the germline ends. The CDR3 is CAISDVGLGTEAFF. The CDR3 coding sequence is TGTGCCATCAGTGACGTAGGGCTCGGCACTGAAGCTTTCTTT.